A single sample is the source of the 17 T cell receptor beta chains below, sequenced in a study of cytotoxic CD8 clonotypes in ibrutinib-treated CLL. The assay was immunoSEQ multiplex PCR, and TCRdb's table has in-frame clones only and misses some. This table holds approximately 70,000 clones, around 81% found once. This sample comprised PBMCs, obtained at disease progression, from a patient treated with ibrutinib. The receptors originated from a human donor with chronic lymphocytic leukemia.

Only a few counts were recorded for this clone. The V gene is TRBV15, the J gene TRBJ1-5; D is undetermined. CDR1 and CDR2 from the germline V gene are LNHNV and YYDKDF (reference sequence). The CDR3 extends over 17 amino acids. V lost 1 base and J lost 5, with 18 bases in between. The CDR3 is CATSRGGGSARDQPQHF. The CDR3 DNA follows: TGTGCCACCAGCAGAGGCGGTGGATCTGCCCGCGATCAGCCCCAGCATTTT.

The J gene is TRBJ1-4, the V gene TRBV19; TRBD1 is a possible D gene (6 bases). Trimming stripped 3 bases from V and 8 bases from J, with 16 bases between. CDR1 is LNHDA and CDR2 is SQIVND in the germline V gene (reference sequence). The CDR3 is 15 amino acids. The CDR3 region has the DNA TGTGCCAGTAGTATGAGAGTCAGGGGAGGCGAAAAACTGTTTTTT. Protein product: CASSMRVRGGEKLFF.

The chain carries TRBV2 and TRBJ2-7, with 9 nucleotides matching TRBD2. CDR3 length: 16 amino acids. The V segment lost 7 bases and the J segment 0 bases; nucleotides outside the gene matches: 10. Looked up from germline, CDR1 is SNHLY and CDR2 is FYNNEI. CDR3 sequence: CASKDSGGLSSYEQYF. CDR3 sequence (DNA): TGTGCCAGCAAGGATAGCGGGGGTCTGAGCTCCTACGAGCAGTACTTC. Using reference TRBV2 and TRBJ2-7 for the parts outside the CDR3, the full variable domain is EPEVTQTPSHQVTQMGQEVILRCVPISNHLYFYWYRQILGQKVEFLVSFYNNEISEKSEIFDDQFSVERPDGSNFTLKIRSTKLEDSAMYFCASKDSGGLSSYEQYFGPGTRLTVT.

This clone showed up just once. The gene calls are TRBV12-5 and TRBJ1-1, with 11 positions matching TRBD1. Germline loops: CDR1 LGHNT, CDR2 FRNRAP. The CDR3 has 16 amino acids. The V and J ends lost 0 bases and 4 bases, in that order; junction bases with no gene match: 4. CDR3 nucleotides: TGTGCTAGTGGTTTGGTATATGGGACAGGGGGCACTGAAGCTTTCTTT. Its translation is CASGLVYGTGGTEAFF.

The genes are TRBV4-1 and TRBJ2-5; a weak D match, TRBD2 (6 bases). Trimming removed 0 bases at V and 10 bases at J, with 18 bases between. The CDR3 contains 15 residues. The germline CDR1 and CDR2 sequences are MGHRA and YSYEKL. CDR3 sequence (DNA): TGCGCCAGCAGCCAAGAACCCGGGACTCCTTATGACCAGTACTTC. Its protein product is CASSQEPGTPYDQYF.

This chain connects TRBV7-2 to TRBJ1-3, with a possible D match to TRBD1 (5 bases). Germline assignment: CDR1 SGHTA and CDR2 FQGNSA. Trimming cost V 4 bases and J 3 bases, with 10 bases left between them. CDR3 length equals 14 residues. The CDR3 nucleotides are TGTGCCAGCAGCTCACTTGGGGGTGGAAACACCATATATTTT. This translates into CASSSLGGGNTIYF.

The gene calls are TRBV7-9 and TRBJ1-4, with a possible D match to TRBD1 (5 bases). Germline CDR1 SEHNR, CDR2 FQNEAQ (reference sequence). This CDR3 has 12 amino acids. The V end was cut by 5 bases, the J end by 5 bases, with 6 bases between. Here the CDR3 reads CASSGGNEKLFF. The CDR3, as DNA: TGTGCCAGCAGCGGGGGGAATGAAAAACTGTTTTTT.

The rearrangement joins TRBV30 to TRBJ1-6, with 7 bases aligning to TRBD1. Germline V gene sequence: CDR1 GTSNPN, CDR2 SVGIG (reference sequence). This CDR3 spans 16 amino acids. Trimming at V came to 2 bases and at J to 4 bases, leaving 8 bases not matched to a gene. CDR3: CAWSPPGQLYNSPLHF. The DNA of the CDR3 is TGTGCCTGGAGTCCCCCGGGACAGCTTTATAATTCACCCCTCCACTTT.

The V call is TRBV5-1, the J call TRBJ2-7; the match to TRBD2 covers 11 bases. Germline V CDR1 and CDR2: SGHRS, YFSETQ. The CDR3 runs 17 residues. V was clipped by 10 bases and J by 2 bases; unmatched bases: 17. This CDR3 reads CASNTGTSGRGPYEQYF. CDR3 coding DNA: TGCGCCTCTAATACCGGGACTAGCGGCCGAGGGCCCTACGAGCAGTACTTC. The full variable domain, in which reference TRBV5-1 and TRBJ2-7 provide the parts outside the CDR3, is KAGVTQTPRYLIKTRGQQVTLSCSPISGHRSVSWYQQTPGQGLQFLFEYFSETQRNKGNFPGRFSGRQFSNSRSEMNVSTLELGDSALYLCASNTGTSGRGPYEQYFGPGTRLTVT.

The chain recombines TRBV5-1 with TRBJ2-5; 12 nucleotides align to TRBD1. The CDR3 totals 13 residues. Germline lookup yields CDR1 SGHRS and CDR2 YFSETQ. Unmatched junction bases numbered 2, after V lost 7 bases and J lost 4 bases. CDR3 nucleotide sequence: TGCGCCAGCGGGACAGGGGGCGGAGAGACCCAGTACTTC. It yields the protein CASGTGGGETQYF.

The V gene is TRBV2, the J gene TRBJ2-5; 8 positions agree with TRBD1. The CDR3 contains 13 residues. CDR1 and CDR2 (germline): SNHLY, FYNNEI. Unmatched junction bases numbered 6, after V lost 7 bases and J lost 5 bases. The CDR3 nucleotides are TGTGCCAGCACCGGACAGGGAATGGAGACCCAGTACTTC. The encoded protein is CASTGQGMETQYF.

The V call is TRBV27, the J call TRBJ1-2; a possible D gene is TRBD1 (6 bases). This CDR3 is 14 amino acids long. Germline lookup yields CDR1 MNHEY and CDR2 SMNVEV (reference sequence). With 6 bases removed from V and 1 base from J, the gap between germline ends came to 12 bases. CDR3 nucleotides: TGTGCCAGCAGATCACAGGGCGATAACTATGGCTACACCTTC. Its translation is CASRSQGDNYGYTF.

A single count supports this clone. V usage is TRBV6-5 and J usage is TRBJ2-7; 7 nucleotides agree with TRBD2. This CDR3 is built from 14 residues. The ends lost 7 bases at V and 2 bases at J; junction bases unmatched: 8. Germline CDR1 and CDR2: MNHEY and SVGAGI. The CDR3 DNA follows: TGTGCCAGCACCGACCTTGGGGGGGCCTACGAGCAGTACTTC. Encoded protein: CASTDLGGAYEQYF.

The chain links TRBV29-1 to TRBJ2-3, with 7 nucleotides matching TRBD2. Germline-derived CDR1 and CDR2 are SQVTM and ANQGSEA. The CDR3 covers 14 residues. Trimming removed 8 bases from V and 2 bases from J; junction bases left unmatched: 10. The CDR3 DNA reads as TGCAGCTCAGGGCGGGGGTTCGACACAGATACGCAGTATTTT. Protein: CSSGRGFDTDTQYF.

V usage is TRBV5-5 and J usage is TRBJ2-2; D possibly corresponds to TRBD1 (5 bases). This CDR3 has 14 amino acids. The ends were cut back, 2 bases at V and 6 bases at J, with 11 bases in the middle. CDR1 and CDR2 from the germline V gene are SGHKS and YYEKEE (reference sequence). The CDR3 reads CASSLEGVAGELFF. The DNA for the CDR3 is TGTGCCAGCAGCTTAGAAGGGGTTGCCGGGGAGCTGTTTTTT.

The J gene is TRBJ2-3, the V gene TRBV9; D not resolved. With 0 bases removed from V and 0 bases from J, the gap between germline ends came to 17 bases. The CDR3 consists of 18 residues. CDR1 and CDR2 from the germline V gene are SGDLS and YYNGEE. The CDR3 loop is CASSVVPSRAISTDTQYF. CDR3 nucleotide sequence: TGTGCCAGCAGCGTAGTCCCCTCTCGCGCGATTAGCACAGATACGCAGTATTTT.

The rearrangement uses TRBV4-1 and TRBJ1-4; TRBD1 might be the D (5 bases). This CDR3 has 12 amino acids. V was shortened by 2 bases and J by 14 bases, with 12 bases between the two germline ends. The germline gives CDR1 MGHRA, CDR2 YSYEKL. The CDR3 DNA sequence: TGCGCCAGCAGCCAACCCGGGACGGGGCTGTTTTTT. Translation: CASSQPGTGLFF.